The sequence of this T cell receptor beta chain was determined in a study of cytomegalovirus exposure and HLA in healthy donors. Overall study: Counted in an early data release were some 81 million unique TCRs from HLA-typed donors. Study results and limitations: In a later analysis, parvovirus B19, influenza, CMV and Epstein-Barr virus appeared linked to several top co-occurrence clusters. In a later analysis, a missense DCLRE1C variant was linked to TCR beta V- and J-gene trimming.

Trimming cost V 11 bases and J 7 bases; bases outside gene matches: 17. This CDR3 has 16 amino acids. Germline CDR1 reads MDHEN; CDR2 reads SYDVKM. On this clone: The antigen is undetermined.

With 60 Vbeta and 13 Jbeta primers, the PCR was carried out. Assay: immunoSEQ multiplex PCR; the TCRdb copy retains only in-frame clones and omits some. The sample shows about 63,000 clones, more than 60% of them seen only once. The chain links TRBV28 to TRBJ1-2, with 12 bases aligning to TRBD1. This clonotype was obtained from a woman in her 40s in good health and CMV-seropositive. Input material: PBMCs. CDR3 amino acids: CAGTPGGDRGLFGYTF. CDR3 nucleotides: TGTGCCGGCACCCCGGGGGGGGACAGGGGGCTGTTTGGCTACACCTTC.